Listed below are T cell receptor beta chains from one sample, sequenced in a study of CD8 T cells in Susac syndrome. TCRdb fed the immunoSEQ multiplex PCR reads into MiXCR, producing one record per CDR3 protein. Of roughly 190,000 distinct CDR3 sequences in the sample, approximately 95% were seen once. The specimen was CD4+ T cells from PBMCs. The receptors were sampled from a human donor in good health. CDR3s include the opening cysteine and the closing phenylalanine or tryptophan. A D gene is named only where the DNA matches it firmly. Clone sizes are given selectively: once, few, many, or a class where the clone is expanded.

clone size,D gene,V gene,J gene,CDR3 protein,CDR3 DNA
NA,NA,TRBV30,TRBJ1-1,CAWSPGRSDTEAFF,TGTGCCTGGAGCCCGGGACGCAGCGACACTGAAGCTTTCTTT
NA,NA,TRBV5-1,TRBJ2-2,CASSARGLSGPTGEPFF,TGCGCCAGCAGCGCTCGGGGGCTTAGCGGGCCCACCGGGGAGCCGTTTTTT
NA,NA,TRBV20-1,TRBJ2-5,CSARETRGETQYF,TGCAGTGCTAGAGAGACTAGGGGCGAGACCCAGTACTTC
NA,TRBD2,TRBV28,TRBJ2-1,CASSPLAGRGNEQFF,TGTGCCAGCAGTCCGCTCGCCGGGAGGGGCAATGAGCAGTTCTTC
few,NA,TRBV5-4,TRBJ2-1,CASSLGWNEQFF,TGTGCCAGCAGCTTGGGGTGGAATGAGCAGTTCTTC
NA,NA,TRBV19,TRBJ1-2,CASKDGDYGYTF,TGTGCCAGTAAGGATGGAGACTATGGCTACACCTTC
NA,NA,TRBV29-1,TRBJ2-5,CSSLVQETQYF,TGCAGCTCCCTCGTTCAAGAGACCCAGTACTTC
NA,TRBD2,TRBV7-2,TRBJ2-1,CASSLGISGNNEQFF,TGTGCCAGCAGCTTAGGGATTAGCGGGAACAATGAGCAGTTCTTC
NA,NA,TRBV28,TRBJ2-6,CASSLTGPGANVLTF,TGTGCCAGCAGCCTCACAGGGCCTGGGGCCAACGTCCTGACTTTC
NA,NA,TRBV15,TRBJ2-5,CATSTGDFQETQYF,TGTGCCACCAGCACCGGGGACTTCCAAGAGACCCAGTACTTC
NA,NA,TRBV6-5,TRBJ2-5,CASSAGLGETQYF,TGTGCCAGCAGTGCGGGCCTAGGGGAGACCCAGTACTTC